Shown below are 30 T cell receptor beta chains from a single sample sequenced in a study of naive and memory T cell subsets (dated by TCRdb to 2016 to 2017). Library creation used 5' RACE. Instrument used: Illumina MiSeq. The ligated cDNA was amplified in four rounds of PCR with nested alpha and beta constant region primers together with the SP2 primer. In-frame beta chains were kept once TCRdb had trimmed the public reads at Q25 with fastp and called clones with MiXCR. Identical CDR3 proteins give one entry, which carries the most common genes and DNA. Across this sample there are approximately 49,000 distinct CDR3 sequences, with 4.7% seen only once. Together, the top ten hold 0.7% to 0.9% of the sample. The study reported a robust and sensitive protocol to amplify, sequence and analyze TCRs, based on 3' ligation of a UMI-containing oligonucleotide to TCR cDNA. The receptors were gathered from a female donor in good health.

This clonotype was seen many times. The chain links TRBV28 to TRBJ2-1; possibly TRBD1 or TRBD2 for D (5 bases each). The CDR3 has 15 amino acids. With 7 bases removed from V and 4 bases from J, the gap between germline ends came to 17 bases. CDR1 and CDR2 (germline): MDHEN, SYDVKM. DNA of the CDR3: TGTGCCAGCACCCTTGGGGGTCCCAAATACAATGAGCAGTTCTTC. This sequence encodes CASTLGGPKYNEQFF.

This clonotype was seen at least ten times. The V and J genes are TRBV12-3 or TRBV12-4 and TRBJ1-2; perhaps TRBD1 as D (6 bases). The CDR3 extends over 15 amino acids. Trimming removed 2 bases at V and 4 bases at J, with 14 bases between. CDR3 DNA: TGTGCCAGCAGTTTACCGGGGGGACACCGCTATGGCTACACCTTC. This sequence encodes CASSLPGGHRYGYTF.

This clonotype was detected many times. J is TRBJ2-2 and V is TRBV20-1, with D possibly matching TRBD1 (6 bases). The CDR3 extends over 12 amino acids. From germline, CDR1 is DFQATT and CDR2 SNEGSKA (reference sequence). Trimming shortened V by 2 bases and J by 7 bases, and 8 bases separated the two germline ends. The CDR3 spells CSARQGIGELFF. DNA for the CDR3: TGCAGTGCTAGACAGGGGATCGGGGAGCTGTTTTTT.

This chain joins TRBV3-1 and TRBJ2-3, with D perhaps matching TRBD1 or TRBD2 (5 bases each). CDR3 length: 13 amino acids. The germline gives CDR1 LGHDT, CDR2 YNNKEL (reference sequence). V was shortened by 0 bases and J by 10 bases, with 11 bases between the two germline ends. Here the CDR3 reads CASSQDGTAPQYF. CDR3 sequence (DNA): TGTGCCAGCAGCCAAGATGGGACGGCCCCGCAGTATTTT.

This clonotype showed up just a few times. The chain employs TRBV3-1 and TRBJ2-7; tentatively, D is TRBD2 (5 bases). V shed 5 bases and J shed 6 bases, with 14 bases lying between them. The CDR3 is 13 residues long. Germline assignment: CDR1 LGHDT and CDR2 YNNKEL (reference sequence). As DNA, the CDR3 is TGTGCCAGCAGCGACTACTCTAGAGGCGAGCAGTACTTC. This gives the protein CASSDYSRGEQYF.

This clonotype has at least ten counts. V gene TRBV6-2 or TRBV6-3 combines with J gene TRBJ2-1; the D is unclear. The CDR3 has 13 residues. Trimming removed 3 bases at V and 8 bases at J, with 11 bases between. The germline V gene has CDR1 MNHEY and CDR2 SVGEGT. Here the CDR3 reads CASSYNSPHEQFF. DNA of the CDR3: TGTGCCAGCAGTTATAATAGCCCCCATGAGCAGTTCTTC.

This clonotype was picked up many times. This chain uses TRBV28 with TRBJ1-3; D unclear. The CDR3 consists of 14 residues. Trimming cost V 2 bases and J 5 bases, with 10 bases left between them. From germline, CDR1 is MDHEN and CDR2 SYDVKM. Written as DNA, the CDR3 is TGTGCCAGCAGTTTACAGAGCCCCAGAAACACCATATATTTT. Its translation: CASSLQSPRNTIYF.

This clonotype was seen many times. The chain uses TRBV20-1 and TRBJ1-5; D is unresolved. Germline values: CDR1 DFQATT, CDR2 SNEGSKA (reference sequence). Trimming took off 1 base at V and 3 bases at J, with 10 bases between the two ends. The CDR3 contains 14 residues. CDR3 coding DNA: TGCAGTGCTAGAGCGGCCGTTTACAATCAGCCCCAGCATTTT. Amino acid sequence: CSARAAVYNQPQHF.

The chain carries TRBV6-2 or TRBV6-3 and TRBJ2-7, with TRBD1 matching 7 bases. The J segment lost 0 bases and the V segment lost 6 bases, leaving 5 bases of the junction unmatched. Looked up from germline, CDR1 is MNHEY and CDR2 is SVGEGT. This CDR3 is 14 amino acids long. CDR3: CASRRTGDSYEQYF. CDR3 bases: TGTGCCAGCAGGAGGACAGGTGACTCCTACGAGCAGTACTTC.

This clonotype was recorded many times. CDR3: CASSTILGGRHGYTF. In DNA, the CDR3 is TGTGCCAGCAGTACCATCCTGGGGGGCAGACATGGCTACACCTTC. The rearrangement uses TRBV28 and TRBJ1-2, with D perhaps matching TRBD1 (6 bases). V lost 5 bases, J lost 6 bases, and 19 bases lay in between. CDR1 is MDHEN, CDR2 SYDVKM, per germline. The CDR3 is 15 amino acids.

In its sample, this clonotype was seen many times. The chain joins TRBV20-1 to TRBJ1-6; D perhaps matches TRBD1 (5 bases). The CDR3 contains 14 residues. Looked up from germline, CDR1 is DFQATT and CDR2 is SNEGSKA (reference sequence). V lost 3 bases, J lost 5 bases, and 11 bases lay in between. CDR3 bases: TGCAGTGCTAGCGAGGGAGGGGATAATTCACCCCTCCACTTT. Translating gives CSASEGGDNSPLHF.

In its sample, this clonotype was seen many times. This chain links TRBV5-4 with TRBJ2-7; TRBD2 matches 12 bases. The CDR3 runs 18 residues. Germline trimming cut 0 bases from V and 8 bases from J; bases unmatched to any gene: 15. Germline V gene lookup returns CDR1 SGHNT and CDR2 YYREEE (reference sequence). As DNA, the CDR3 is TGTGCCAGCAGCTTGGGGGCTAGCGGGAGGGCCGTATCCCCGAAGCAGTACTTC. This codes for CASSLGASGRAVSPKQYF.

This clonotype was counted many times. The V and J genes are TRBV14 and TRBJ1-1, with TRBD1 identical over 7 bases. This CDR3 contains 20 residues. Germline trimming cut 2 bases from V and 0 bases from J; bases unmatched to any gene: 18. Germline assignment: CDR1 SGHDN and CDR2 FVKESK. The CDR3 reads CASSQLLGTKGGIMNTEAFF. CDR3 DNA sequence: TGTGCCAGCAGCCAACTCCTGGGGACCAAAGGGGGCATCATGAACACTGAAGCTTTCTTT.

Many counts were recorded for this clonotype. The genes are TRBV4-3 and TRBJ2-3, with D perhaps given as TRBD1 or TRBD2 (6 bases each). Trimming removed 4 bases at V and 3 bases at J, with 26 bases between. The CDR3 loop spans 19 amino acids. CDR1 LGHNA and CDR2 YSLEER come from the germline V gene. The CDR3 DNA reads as TGCGCCAGCAGCCGACAAGGGGGACTTCCGGAACACCTAACAGATACGCAGTATTTT. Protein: CASSRQGGLPEHLTDTQYF.

CDR3 in DNA: TGCGCCAGCAGGAAGGATACAGATACGCAGTATTTT. It specifies CASRKDTDTQYF. V and J are TRBV5-1 and TRBJ2-3; D remains unclear. The germline V and J ends were trimmed by 5 bases and 3 bases, with 7 bases remaining between them. Germline CDR1 reads SGHRS; CDR2 reads YFSETQ. The CDR3 consists of 12 residues.

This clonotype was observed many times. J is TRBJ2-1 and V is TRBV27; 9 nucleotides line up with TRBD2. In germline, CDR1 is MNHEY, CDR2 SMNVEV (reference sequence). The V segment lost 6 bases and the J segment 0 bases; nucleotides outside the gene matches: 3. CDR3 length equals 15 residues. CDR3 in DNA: TGTGCCAGCAGACTTAGCGGGAGCTCCTACAATGAGCAGTTCTTC. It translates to CASRLSGSSYNEQFF.

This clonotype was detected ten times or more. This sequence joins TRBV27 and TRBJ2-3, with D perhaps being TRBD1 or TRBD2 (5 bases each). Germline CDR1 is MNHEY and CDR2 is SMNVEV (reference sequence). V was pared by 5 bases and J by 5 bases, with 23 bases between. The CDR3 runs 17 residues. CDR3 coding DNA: TGTGCCAGCAGTCTCCTCCCATTCAACCTTGGGGGAGATACGCAGTATTTT. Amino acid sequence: CASSLLPFNLGGDTQYF.

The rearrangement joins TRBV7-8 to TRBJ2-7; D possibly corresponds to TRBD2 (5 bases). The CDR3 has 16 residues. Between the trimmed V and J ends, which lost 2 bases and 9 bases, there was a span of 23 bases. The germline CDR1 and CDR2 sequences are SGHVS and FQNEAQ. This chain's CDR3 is CASSLKAGKPYEGQYF. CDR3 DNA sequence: TGTGCCAGCAGCTTAAAGGCCGGAAAGCCCTACGAGGGGCAGTACTTC.

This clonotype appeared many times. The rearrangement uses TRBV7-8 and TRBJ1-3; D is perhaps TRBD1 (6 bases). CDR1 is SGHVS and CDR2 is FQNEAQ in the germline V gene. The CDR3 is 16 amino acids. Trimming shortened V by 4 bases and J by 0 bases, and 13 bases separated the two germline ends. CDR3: CASSSEWTVSGNTIYF. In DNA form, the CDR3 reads TGTGCCAGCAGCTCGGAATGGACAGTCTCTGGAAACACCATATATTTT.

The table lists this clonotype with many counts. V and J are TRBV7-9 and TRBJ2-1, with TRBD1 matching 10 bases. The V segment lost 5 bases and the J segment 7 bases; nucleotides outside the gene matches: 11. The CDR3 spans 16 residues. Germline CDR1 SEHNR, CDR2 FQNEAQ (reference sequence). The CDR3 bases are TGTGCCAGCAGCCTATTGACAGGGGGCAATGGAAATGAGCAGTTCTTC. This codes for CASSLLTGGNGNEQFF.

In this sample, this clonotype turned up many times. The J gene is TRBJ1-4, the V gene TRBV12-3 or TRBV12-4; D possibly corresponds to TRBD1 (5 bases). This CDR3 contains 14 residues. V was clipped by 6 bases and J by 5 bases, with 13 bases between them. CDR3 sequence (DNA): TGTGCCAGCAGACCGGGACGGCGGAATGAAAAACTGTTTTTT. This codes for CASRPGRRNEKLFF.

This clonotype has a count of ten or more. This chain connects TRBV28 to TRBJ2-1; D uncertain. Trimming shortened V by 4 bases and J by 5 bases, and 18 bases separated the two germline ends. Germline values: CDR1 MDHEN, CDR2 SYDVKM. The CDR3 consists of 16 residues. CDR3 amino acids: CASSSPLMGFNNEQFF. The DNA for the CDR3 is TGTGCCAGCAGTTCCCCCCTGATGGGGTTTAACAATGAGCAGTTCTTC.

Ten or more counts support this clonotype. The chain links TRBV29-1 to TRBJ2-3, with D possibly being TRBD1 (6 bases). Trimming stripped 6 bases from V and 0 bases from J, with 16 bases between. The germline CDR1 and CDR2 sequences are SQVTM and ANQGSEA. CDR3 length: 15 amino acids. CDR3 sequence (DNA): TGCAGCGTGCCTCTCCGACAGGAAAGCACAGATACGCAGTATTTT. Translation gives CSVPLRQESTDTQYF.

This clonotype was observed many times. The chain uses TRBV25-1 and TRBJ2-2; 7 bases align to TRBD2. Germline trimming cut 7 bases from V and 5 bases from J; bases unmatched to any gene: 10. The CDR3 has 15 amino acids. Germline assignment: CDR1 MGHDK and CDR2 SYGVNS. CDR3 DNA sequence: TGTGCCAGCAAGATCAGCGGGGCCGCGACCGGGGAGCTGTTTTTT. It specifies CASKISGAATGELFF.

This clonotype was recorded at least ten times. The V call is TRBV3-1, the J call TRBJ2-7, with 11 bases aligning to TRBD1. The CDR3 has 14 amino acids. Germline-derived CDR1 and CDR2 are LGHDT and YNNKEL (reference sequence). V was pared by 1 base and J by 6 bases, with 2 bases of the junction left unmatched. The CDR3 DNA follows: TGTGCCAGCAGCCAAGTTGGGACAGGGGGCGAGCAGTACTTC. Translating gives CASSQVGTGGEQYF.

CDR3: CASSLPYRLEGVANEQFF. CDR3 DNA sequence: TGTGCCAGCAGCCTACCATACAGATTAGAGGGAGTTGCGAATGAGCAGTTCTTC. J is TRBJ2-1 and V is TRBV7-9, with a weak D call TRBD2 (5 bases). Germline loops: CDR1 SEHNR, CDR2 FQNEAQ (reference sequence). Trimming cost V 5 bases and J 7 bases, with 27 bases left between them. This CDR3 has 18 amino acids.

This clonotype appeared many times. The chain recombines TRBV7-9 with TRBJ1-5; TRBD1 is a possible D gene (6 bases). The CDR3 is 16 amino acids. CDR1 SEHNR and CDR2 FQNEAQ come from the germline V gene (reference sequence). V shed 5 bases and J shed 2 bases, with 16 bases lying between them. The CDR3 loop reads CASSQSGARGNQPQHF. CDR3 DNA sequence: TGTGCCAGCAGCCAATCGGGGGCGCGGGGCAATCAGCCCCAGCATTTT.

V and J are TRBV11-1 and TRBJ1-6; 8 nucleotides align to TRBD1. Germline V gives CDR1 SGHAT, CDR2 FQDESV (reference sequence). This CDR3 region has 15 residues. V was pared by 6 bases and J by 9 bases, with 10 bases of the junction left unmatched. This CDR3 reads CASRYDRGFASPLHF. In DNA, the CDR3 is TGTGCCAGCAGATACGACAGGGGATTTGCTTCACCCCTCCACTTT.

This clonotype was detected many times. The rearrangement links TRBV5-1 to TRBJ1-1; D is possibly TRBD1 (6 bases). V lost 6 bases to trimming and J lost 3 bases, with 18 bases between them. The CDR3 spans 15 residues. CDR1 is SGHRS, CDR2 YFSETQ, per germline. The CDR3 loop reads CASTSGGGADTEAFF. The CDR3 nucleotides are TGCGCCAGCACTTCCGGGGGGGGGGCGGACACTGAAGCTTTCTTT.

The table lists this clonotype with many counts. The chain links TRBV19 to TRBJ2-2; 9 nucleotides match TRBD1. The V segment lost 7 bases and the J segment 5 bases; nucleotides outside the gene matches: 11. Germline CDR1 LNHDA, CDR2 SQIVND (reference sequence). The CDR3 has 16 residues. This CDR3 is CASTTPGTGLTGELFF. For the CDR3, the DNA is TGTGCCAGTACCACCCCCGGGACAGGGTTGACCGGGGAGCTGTTTTTT.